Below are 5 T cell receptor beta chains sequenced from a single sample in a study of shared clonotypes between healthy human individuals. Positively selected for CCR7, the CD45RO-negative cells used as naive CD8 cells excluded terminally differentiated effector memory CD45RA+ cells. Data came from immunoSEQ multiplex PCR; TCRdb stores just in-frame clones and leaves some out. The table includes about 2 million clones, less than 95% detected once. Sequenced: naive CD8+ T cells sorted from blood. Source of these receptors: a man between 18 and 35 years old in good health.

The chain joins TRBV5-4 to TRBJ2-1; D gene ambiguous. The CDR3 is 13 residues long. CDR1 and CDR2 from the germline V gene are SGHNT and YYREEE (reference sequence). Trimming took 0 bases from V and 4 from J, leaving 5 bases between them. The CDR3 region is CASSLDTYNEQFF. CDR3 DNA: TGTGCCAGCAGCTTGGACACTTACAATGAGCAGTTCTTC.

This rearrangement joins TRBV5-1 to TRBJ2-3, with D maybe TRBD2 (5 bases). Trimming removed 0 bases at V and 4 bases at J, with 12 bases between. This CDR3 region has 15 residues. Germline V CDR1 and CDR2: SGHRS, YFSETQ. CDR3 sequence (DNA): TGCGCCAGCAGCTTGGGATTGACCGGGGCAGATACGCAGTATTTT. Encoded protein: CASSLGLTGADTQYF. Full variable domain (remainder filled in from reference TRBV5-1 and TRBJ2-3): KAGVTQTPRYLIKTRGQQVTLSCSPISGHRSVSWYQQTPGQGLQFLFEYFSETQRNKGNFPGRFSGRQFSNSRSEMNVSTLELGDSALYLCASSLGLTGADTQYFGPGTRLTVL.

The gene calls are TRBV7-9 and TRBJ1-5; D might be TRBD1 (5 bases). There are 14 residues in the CDR3. The V and J ends lost 5 bases and 1 base respectively, with 9 bases between them. Germline CDR1 reads SEHNR; CDR2 reads FQNEAQ (reference sequence). DNA for the CDR3: TGTGCCAGCAGCCAGGACATGAGCAATCAGCCCCAGCATTTT. Translation: CASSQDMSNQPQHF.

The gene calls are TRBV18 and TRBJ2-7; 9 nucleotides line up with TRBD1. V gave up 5 bases and J gave up 5 bases; unmatched junction bases: 7. The CDR3 contains 14 residues. Germline CDR1 is KGHSH and CDR2 is LQKENI. This CDR3 reads CASSKPGQGDEQYF. CDR3 DNA sequence: TGTGCCAGCTCAAAGCCGGGACAGGGCGACGAGCAGTACTTC.

This chain links TRBV13 with TRBJ2-7; 7 bases agree with TRBD2. The CDR3 sequence is 14 residues long. Germline lookup yields CDR1 PRHDT and CDR2 FYEKMQ (reference sequence). J gave up 7 bases and V 2 bases, and 8 bases lay outside the gene matches. DNA of the CDR3: TGTGCCAGCAGCTTACAGGGCAGCGGGATTGAGCAGTACTTC. Protein: CASSLQGSGIEQYF. Full variable domain (outside the CDR3, taken from reference TRBV13 and TRBJ2-7): AAGVIQSPRHLIKEKRETATLKCYPIPRHDTVYWYQQGPGQDPQFLISFYEKMQSDKGSIPDRFSAQQFSDYHSELNMSSLELGDSALYFCASSLQGSGIEQYFGPGTRLTVT.